The 6 T cell receptor beta chains presented below share a single source sample, sequenced in a study of cytomegalovirus exposure and HLA in healthy donors. The PCR was carried out with 60 Vbeta primers and 13 Jbeta primers. Sequencing was performed with immunoSEQ multiplex PCR; in TCRdb, only in-frame clones are kept and a portion is missing. The sample holds about 120,000 clones, approximately 79% seen once. Sequencing used PBMCs. The source is a man aged 25 to 40 in good health and CMV-seronegative.

Note on this clone: Compared with germline, one end of the junction differs, possibly owing to a read error. CDR3 sequence (DNA): TGTGCCAGCAGGGAAGTGAGCGGGGGGGCCTACAATGAGCAGTTCTTC. Translating it yields CASREVSGGAYNEQFF. The rearrangement uses TRBV6-1 and TRBJ2-1; 10 nucleotides line up with TRBD2. CDR3 length: 16 amino acids. Germline values: CDR1 MNHNS, CDR2 SASEGT.

The chain combines TRBV10-3 with TRBJ2-2, with TRBD1 identical over 12 bases. Trimming at V came to 10 bases and at J to 7 bases, leaving 13 bases not matched to a gene. Germline V lookup: CDR1 ENHRY, CDR2 SYGVKD. This CDR3 region has 16 residues. The CDR3 nucleotides read TGTGCCACCTCTTTCGCGGGACAGGGGGCAAGCGGGGAGCTGTTTTTT. It translates to CATSFAGQGASGELFF.

This chain links TRBV21-1 with TRBJ1-1. TRBV21-1 is a recognized pseudogene. CDR3 length equals 15 residues. The DNA for the CDR3 is TGTGCCAGCAGCAAAGTGGGGGAGGGGCGAAATTATGCTTTCTTT. This sequence encodes CASSKVGEGRNYAFF.

The chain is built from TRBV4-2 and TRBJ1-1; 8 nucleotides match TRBD1. Unmatched junction bases numbered 2, after V lost 1 base and J lost 1 base. CDR3 length: 15 amino acids. Germline V gene sequence: CDR1 LGHNA, CDR2 YNFKEQ. CDR3 sequence (DNA): TGTGCCAGCAGCCAAGTCGGACAGGGGAACACTGAAGCTTTCTTT. Protein: CASSQVGQGNTEAFF.

V is TRBV10-3 and J is TRBJ2-7, with D possibly matching TRBD2 (5 bases). The CDR3 spans 13 residues. Between the trimmed V and J ends, which lost 0 bases and 5 bases, there was a span of 8 bases. The V gene's germline CDR1 is ENHRY and CDR2 SYGVKD. As DNA, the CDR3 is TGTGCCATCAGTGAGTCTCCGGGGAACGAGCAGTACTTC. Translating it yields CAISESPGNEQYF.

The V call is TRBV7-2, the J call TRBJ1-2; 7 nucleotides match TRBD1. After removal of 5 bases from V and 8 bases from J, the junction contained 14 bases not matched to a gene. The CDR3 is 15 residues long. Germline loops: CDR1 SGHTA, CDR2 FQGNSA. CDR3 sequence reads: CASSRRVGQGDGYTF. The CDR3 coding sequence is TGTGCCAGCAGCCGTAGGGTAGGGCAGGGGGACGGCTACACCTTC.